In its sample, the clone carrying this T cell receptor (beta chain) was seen many times. Its antigen is unknown. This specimen belongs to a study of identical twins. Study-wide findings and caveats: For cord blood, abundant beta clonotypes had fewer insertions, unlike memory repertoires, which showed none. A partial confounding effect on zero-insertion analyses could come from invariant MAIT and iNKT cells.

After template switching added a universal primer site, the resulting cDNA carried unique molecular identifiers. TCRdb ran MiXCR on the 5' RACE reads and lists one entry per CDR3 protein. Of approximately 600,000 distinct CDR3 sequences in the sample, approximately 10% were seen once. The same sample was also studied in work on yellow fever vaccine responses in identical twins. That report notes: Vaccine-induced T cell responses in twins were reportedly observed to appear partly convergent, partly personalized.

Sequencing was performed on PBMCs. The receptor was derived from a woman aged 18-29 years in good health.

CDR3 sequence (DNA): TGTGCCAGCGACCCCAGGGGTGGACTAGCGGGGGGCTCCTACAATGAGCAGTTCTTC. It specifies CASDPRGGLAGGSYNEQFF. The V call is TRBV2, the J call TRBJ2-1; 14 bases fit TRBD2. CDR1 is SNHLY, CDR2 FYNNEI, per germline. This CDR3 region has 19 residues. Unmatched junction bases numbered 12, after V lost 8 bases and J lost 0 bases.